This T cell receptor beta chain was documented in a study of shared clonotypes between healthy human individuals (dated by TCRdb to about 2020). For the study in its entirety: A couple of women and a few men aged 18 to 49 years were included in the cohort. Between about 0.8 and 9 billion PBMCs per donor were obtained by leukapheresis. To estimate repertoire size and how much clonotype sharing occurs between individuals, the study deeply sequenced the blood TCR repertoires of several healthy adults. Different laboratories and diverse techniques were used to prepare libraries and sequence TCR repertoires, to increase sequencing depth and limit assay-specific biases. For each donor, CD4 naive and CD4 memory were each run on three plates, CD8 naive on two plates, and CD8 memory on one plate. Findings and caveats that apply to the study as a whole: Sampling was restricted to blood, and TCR repertoires in tissue are likely to differ from TCR repertoires in blood. Naive subsets generally had larger estimated clonotype richness than memory subsets did. Based on pairwise subsampling, the degree of clonotype sharing among donors was expected to be affected by sequencing depth. The genetic and exposure-history diversity represented was limited by the small number of donors. When a handful of donors were compared, the shared fraction of clonotypes was about 5% for naive CD4, roughly 3.4% for naive CD8, more than 2% for memory CD4, and under 0.5% for memory CD8. Incomplete sequencing was indicated by rarefaction of sorted-subset datasets, despite the large sequencing depth. Compared with non-shared clonotypes, the clonotypes found in all four sorted-subset donors had higher generation probabilities.

Counted from cysteine to phenylalanine, this CDR3 has 14 amino acids. Here the CDR3 DNA is all that survives: 42 bases in frame from base 1. V trim: 4 bases; J trim: 4 bases; unmatched bases: 5. CDR1 SGHNT and CDR2 YYREEE are derived from the germline V gene (reference sequence). Healthy HIV-negative adults with no recently reported acute infections or vaccinations were included as donors. Only Caucasian adults living in Nashville, Tennessee, USA were represented among the donors. CD4+ T cells were enriched through magnetic negative selection, after which naive cells were positively selected on CD45RA and the remaining negative fraction served as the memory subset. Blood was obtained by leukapheresis, after which PBMCs were separated by Ficoll-Histopaque density gradient centrifugation and cryopreserved in liquid nitrogen vapor phase. Purity and quantity of every magnetically sorted T cell population were checked by analytical flow cytometry. Genomic DNA was isolated from every sorted fraction and measured by UV absorbance on a Nanodrop 2000c.

TCR CDR3 regions were amplified from genomic DNA by multiplex PCR using the deep immunoSEQ assay. Extracted genomic DNA from each cell subset was distributed evenly across all wells of several immunoSEQ 96-well plates, and each plate was treated as a replicate. Each replicate PCR for sorted subsets received 150 to 250 ng genomic DNA, equal to 30,000 or so T cell genomes. Purified libraries were quantified with a Qubit 3.0 fluorometer, sized on a Bioanalyzer 2100, and re-quantified with the KAPA Library Quantification kit. Every immunoSEQ 96-well plate was sequenced on a dedicated single-read 150-cycle Illumina NextSeq 550 flow cell. Under the source paper's analysis protocol: Because only junctional sequences without quality scores were contained in the immunoSEQ output, filtering matching that applied to full-length reads could not be performed. To assign V/J genes and CDR3, sequences were annotated against IMGT germline references using PyIR, a Python wrapper for IgBLAST v1.9. Reads were filtered out if the reads had weak V/J assignments (E-value above 1e-6), no CDR3, stop codons, out-of-frame junctions, or ambiguous translated residues. V3J clonotypes were defined as sequences sharing an identical inferred V gene, J gene, and CDR3 amino acid sequence. To compute the percentage overlap between repertoires, the number of shared unique clonotypes was divided by the size of the smaller repertoire. RTK rarefaction, the Chao1 estimator, and Recon v2.1 estimates of unobserved clonotypes were used to assess repertoire richness. OLGA was used to compute generation probabilities for all TCRbeta clonotypes that the gDNA method yielded from a handful of donors. Held by TCRdb, this immuneACCESS table contains in-frame sequences only and omits some clones. Under half of the omission traces to an unresolved V gene where checked; the cause of the rest is unknown. V and J calls plus clone size are reproduced from that table; the DNA served to infer D and trimming. Present in this sample are about a million clones, about 77% of which were seen just once. Jointly, the top ten make up around 1.4% of the sample.

Regarding this clone: Which antigen it targets is not known. One base away there is no much larger clone; base qualities are not given.

Input material: memory CD4+ T cells sorted from blood. Read against the paper, the sample's cell subset or site label means: CD45RA-negative fraction. This TCR came from a man younger than 35 in good health. The chain is made from TRBV5-4 and TRBJ2-5; 9 bases in the junction line up with TRBD1. For the CDR3, the sequence is CASSQTGGRETQYF. The base sequence is TGTGCCAGCAGCCAGACAGGGGGTAGAGAGACCCAGTACTTC.